A selection of T cell receptor beta chains follows, all from one sample in a study of blood T cell repertoires in COVID-19. Sequencing used immunoSEQ multiplex PCR; TCRdb keeps in-frame clones, though not all of them. The sample holds 250,000 to 400,000 clones, around 90% seen once. Sequencing was carried out using peripheral blood. These receptors originate from a middle-aged man with active or convalescent COVID-19. CDR3s include the opening cysteine and the closing phenylalanine or tryptophan. Fields, in order: D gene, J gene, clone size, V gene, CDR3 DNA, CDR3 protein. A D gene is named only where the DNA matches it firmly. Some rows mark clone size as missing; the rest say once, few, many or name a class of expanded clone.

D gene: -
J gene: TRBJ1-6
clone size: -
V gene: TRBV6-5
CDR3 DNA: TGTGCCAGCAGTTGGACAAATTATAATTCACCCCTCCACTTT
CDR3 protein: CASSWTNYNSPLHF

D gene: -
J gene: TRBJ2-1
clone size: -
V gene: TRBV6-4
CDR3 DNA: TGTGCCAGCAGTGCCCAGGCGATGCCGTACAATGAGCAGTTCTTC
CDR3 protein: CASSAQAMPYNEQFF

D gene: TRBD2
J gene: TRBJ2-2
clone size: -
V gene: TRBV7-3
CDR3 DNA: TGTGCCAGCAGCCTCGGGGGGACCGGGGAGCTGTTTTTT
CDR3 protein: CASSLGGTGELFF

D gene: TRBD2
J gene: TRBJ2-3
clone size: -
V gene: TRBV27
CDR3 DNA: TGTGCCAGCAGTCCACGGGGGACTAGCGGGACAGATACGCAGTATTTT
CDR3 protein: CASSPRGTSGTDTQYF

D gene: TRBD2
J gene: TRBJ2-7
clone size: -
V gene: TRBV11-2
CDR3 DNA: TGTGCCAGCAGCTTGACTCTAGCGGGAGGGAAATACGAGCAGTACTTC
CDR3 protein: CASSLTLAGGKYEQYF

D gene: TRBD1
J gene: TRBJ2-2
clone size: -
V gene: TRBV9
CDR3 DNA: TGTGCCAGCAGCACACGGACAGGTGGATCTGGGAACACCGGGGAGCTGTTTTTT
CDR3 protein: CASSTRTGGSGNTGELFF

D gene: TRBD1
J gene: TRBJ2-1
clone size: -
V gene: TRBV5-6
CDR3 DNA: TGTGCCAGCAGCCTTACTCAGGGGGCGACCTACAATGAGCAGTTCTTC
CDR3 protein: CASSLTQGATYNEQFF

D gene: -
J gene: TRBJ2-7
clone size: once
V gene: TRBV19
CDR3 DNA: TGTGCCAGTAGTATAGGCCACGTGTACAGGGACGAGCAGTACTTC
CDR3 protein: CASSIGHVYRDEQYF

D gene: -
J gene: TRBJ2-6
clone size: once
V gene: TRBV27
CDR3 DNA: TGTGCCAGCAGTTCAACAGGGAAATTAACTTACTCTGGGGCCAACGTCCTGACTTTC
CDR3 protein: CASSSTGKLTYSGANVLTF

D gene: -
J gene: TRBJ2-3
clone size: -
V gene: TRBV28
CDR3 DNA: TGTGCCAGCAGTCCAAAGCCAGATACGCAGTATTTT
CDR3 protein: CASSPKPDTQYF

D gene: TRBD2
J gene: TRBJ2-5
clone size: -
V gene: TRBV5-6
CDR3 DNA: TGTGCCAGCAGCTCCCCGGGACTACAAGAGACCCAGTACTTC
CDR3 protein: CASSSPGLQETQYF

D gene: TRBD1
J gene: TRBJ1-5
clone size: -
V gene: TRBV6-5
CDR3 DNA: TGTGCCAGCCGGATACGGACAGGGAGTAAGCCCCAGCATTTT
CDR3 protein: CASRIRTGSKPQHF

D gene: TRBD1
J gene: TRBJ2-7
clone size: -
V gene: TRBV29-1
CDR3 DNA: TGCAGCGTCGTGGACAGGGCAGTCGGCGAGCAGTACTTC
CDR3 protein: CSVVDRAVGEQYF

D gene: -
J gene: TRBJ1-1
clone size: -
V gene: TRBV10-2
CDR3 DNA: TGCGCCAGCAGTGAGTCGGTCGCATCAGCTGAAGCTTTCTTT
CDR3 protein: CASSESVASAEAFF

D gene: TRBD1
J gene: TRBJ1-4
clone size: -
V gene: TRBV2
CDR3 DNA: TGTGCCACCTCCGACAGGGGGGACGAAAAACTGTTTTTT
CDR3 protein: CATSDRGDEKLFF

D gene: -
J gene: TRBJ2-1
clone size: -
V gene: TRBV7-2
CDR3 DNA: TGTGCCAGCAGCTCGATGCTAGGAAGAAATGAGCAGTTCTTC
CDR3 protein: CASSSMLGRNEQFF

D gene: TRBD2
J gene: TRBJ2-3
clone size: -
V gene: TRBV4-2
CDR3 DNA: TGTGCCAGCAGCCAAGATCGACTAGCGGGGCTTTCAGATACGCAGTATTTT
CDR3 protein: CASSQDRLAGLSDTQYF

D gene: TRBD1
J gene: TRBJ2-1
clone size: -
V gene: TRBV6-5
CDR3 DNA: TGTGCCAGCGACAGGGCCACGGATGAGCAGTTCTTC
CDR3 protein: CASDRATDEQFF

D gene: TRBD1
J gene: TRBJ1-2
clone size: -
V gene: TRBV5-4
CDR3 DNA: TGTGCCAGCACCGTTACAGGGGGCGGCTATGGCTACACCTTC
CDR3 protein: CASTVTGGGYGYTF

D gene: TRBD2
J gene: TRBJ2-5
clone size: once
V gene: TRBV3-1/TRBV3-2
CDR3 DNA: TGTGCCAGCAGCCATTTACTAGCGGGGGGCCAAGAGACCCAGTACTTC
CDR3 protein: CASSHLLAGGQETQYF

D gene: TRBD1
J gene: TRBJ2-5
clone size: -
V gene: TRBV7-9
CDR3 DNA: TGTGCCAGCAGAGGGACAGGGGGACAAGAGACCCAGTACTTC
CDR3 protein: CASRGTGGQETQYF

D gene: TRBD2
J gene: TRBJ2-1
clone size: -
V gene: TRBV28
CDR3 DNA: TGTGCCAGTACTAGCGGGGGATACAATGAGCAGTTCTTC
CDR3 protein: CASTSGGYNEQFF

D gene: TRBD1
J gene: TRBJ1-6
clone size: -
V gene: TRBV15
CDR3 DNA: TGTGCCACCAGCAGTGGCATCCAGGGGGCATCCCTCCACTTT
CDR3 protein: CATSSGIQGASLHF

D gene: TRBD1
J gene: TRBJ1-2
clone size: -
V gene: TRBV7-6
CDR3 DNA: TGTGCCAGCAGCCCCGGGACAGGGGGCAACTATGGCTACACCTTC
CDR3 protein: CASSPGTGGNYGYTF

D gene: TRBD2
J gene: TRBJ2-1
clone size: -
V gene: TRBV9
CDR3 DNA: TGTGCCAGCAGCGTAGCTCCGATAGCGGGGGACAATGAGCAGTTCTTC
CDR3 protein: CASSVAPIAGDNEQFF

D gene: TRBD2
J gene: TRBJ2-2
clone size: -
V gene: TRBV9
CDR3 DNA: TGTGCCAGCAGCGTGGGGCATAGCGGGGGATGGACCGGGGAGCTGTTTTTT
CDR3 protein: CASSVGHSGGWTGELFF

D gene: -
J gene: TRBJ1-1
clone size: -
V gene: TRBV9
CDR3 DNA: TGTGCCAGCAGCCCTTTCTTGAACACTGAAGCTTTCTTT
CDR3 protein: CASSPFLNTEAFF

D gene: -
J gene: TRBJ1-6
clone size: -
V gene: TRBV4-1
CDR3 DNA: TGCGCCAGCAGCCGAACCGAGTTCCCTTCACCCCTCCACTTT
CDR3 protein: CASSRTEFPSPLHF

D gene: -
J gene: TRBJ1-3
clone size: -
V gene: TRBV21-1
CDR3 DNA: TGTGCCGCTGCAGGGGCTAACTCTGGAAACACCATATATTTT
CDR3 protein: CAAAGANSGNTIYF

D gene: TRBD2
J gene: TRBJ2-7
clone size: once
V gene: TRBV2
CDR3 DNA: TGTGCCAGCAACTTAGCGGGGGGGTCCTACGAGCAGTACTTC
CDR3 protein: CASNLAGGSYEQYF

D gene: TRBD2
J gene: TRBJ2-2
clone size: -
V gene: TRBV30
CDR3 DNA: TGTGCCTGGAACGCGGGACTAGTCCCACCCGGGGAGCTGTTTTTT
CDR3 protein: CAWNAGLVPPGELFF

D gene: TRBD2
J gene: TRBJ2-3
clone size: -
V gene: TRBV18
CDR3 DNA: TGTGCCAGCTCACCAGGAACTAGCGGGTCGTGGGGCACAGATACGCAGTATTTT
CDR3 protein: CASSPGTSGSWGTDTQYF

D gene: TRBD1
J gene: TRBJ2-1
clone size: -
V gene: TRBV10-2
CDR3 DNA: TGCGCCAGCGGAGGACAGGGTGATGAGCAGTTCTTC
CDR3 protein: CASGGQGDEQFF

D gene: -
J gene: TRBJ2-2
clone size: -
V gene: TRBV4-1
CDR3 DNA: TGCGCCAGCAGCCAAGAGGGGGGACCGAACACCGGGGAGCTGTTTTTT
CDR3 protein: CASSQEGGPNTGELFF

D gene: TRBD1
J gene: TRBJ2-1
clone size: -
V gene: TRBV10-3
CDR3 DNA: TGTGCCATCAGGGCCACCGGGACAGGGGCCGTGGGTGAGCAGTTCTTC
CDR3 protein: CAIRATGTGAVGEQFF

D gene: TRBD2
J gene: TRBJ2-3
clone size: -
V gene: TRBV6-5
CDR3 DNA: TGTGCCAGCAGTATGGGAGGGAGCACAGATACGCAGTATTTT
CDR3 protein: CASSMGGSTDTQYF

D gene: -
J gene: TRBJ1-1
clone size: few
V gene: TRBV29-1
CDR3 DNA: TGCAGCGTGATGACAGTGAGTGAAGCTTTCTTT
CDR3 protein: CSVMTVSEAFF

D gene: -
J gene: TRBJ1-1
clone size: -
V gene: TRBV11-2
CDR3 DNA: TGTGCCAGCAGCTTAAAGAGGAACACTGAAGCTTTCTTT
CDR3 protein: CASSLKRNTEAFF

D gene: -
J gene: TRBJ1-5
clone size: -
V gene: TRBV6-5
CDR3 DNA: TGTGCCAGCAGTTACCCTGAGCGTCGCAATCAGCCCCAGCATTTT
CDR3 protein: CASSYPERRNQPQHF

D gene: -
J gene: TRBJ2-5
clone size: -
V gene: TRBV2
CDR3 DNA: TGTGCCAGCAGTGAAGCGGGCTATCATCAAGAGACCCAGTACTTC
CDR3 protein: CASSEAGYHQETQYF

D gene: TRBD2
J gene: TRBJ2-5
clone size: once
V gene: TRBV28
CDR3 DNA: TGTGCCAGCAGCGAGGCGGGAGGAGATCAAGAGACCCAGTACTTC
CDR3 protein: CASSEAGGDQETQYF

D gene: TRBD2
J gene: TRBJ2-5
clone size: -
V gene: TRBV24-1
CDR3 DNA: TGTGCCACCAGTCCCAGCGGGGGCGGGAGGGCCTGGGAGACCCAGTACTTC
CDR3 protein: CATSPSGGGRAWETQYF

D gene: TRBD1
J gene: TRBJ2-5
clone size: -
V gene: TRBV5-1
CDR3 DNA: TGCGCCAGCAGCCTGGACAGGGGAAGCCAAGAGACCCAGTACTTC
CDR3 protein: CASSLDRGSQETQYF

D gene: -
J gene: TRBJ1-5
clone size: -
V gene: TRBV5-6
CDR3 DNA: TGTGCCAGCAGCCTCGACTGGAATCAGCCCCAGCATTTT
CDR3 protein: CASSLDWNQPQHF

D gene: -
J gene: TRBJ1-1
clone size: -
V gene: TRBV28
CDR3 DNA: TGTGCCAGCAGTTTACGGTCGAGGGGGACTGAAGCTTTCTTT
CDR3 protein: CASSLRSRGTEAFF

D gene: TRBD1
J gene: TRBJ1-1
clone size: -
V gene: TRBV5-1
CDR3 DNA: TGCGCCAGCAGGGCCCCGGGACAGGGCACTGAAGCTTTCTTT
CDR3 protein: CASRAPGQGTEAFF

D gene: TRBD2
J gene: TRBJ2-3
clone size: -
V gene: TRBV7-2
CDR3 DNA: TGTGCCAGCAGCTTAGCCGGGACTAGGGCAGATACGCAGTATTTT
CDR3 protein: CASSLAGTRADTQYF

D gene: -
J gene: TRBJ1-1
clone size: -
V gene: TRBV6-5
CDR3 DNA: TGTGCCAGCAGTTACGGGGGGATGAACACTGAAGCTTTCTTT
CDR3 protein: CASSYGGMNTEAFF

D gene: TRBD1
J gene: TRBJ1-3
clone size: -
V gene: TRBV3-1/TRBV3-2
CDR3 DNA: TGTGCCAGCAGCCTGGGACAGGTCTCTGGAAACACCATATATTTT
CDR3 protein: CASSLGQVSGNTIYF

D gene: TRBD2
J gene: TRBJ2-5
clone size: -
V gene: TRBV2
CDR3 DNA: TGTGCCAGCAGTGATGGGCGGGAGCAAGAGACCCAGTACTTC
CDR3 protein: CASSDGREQETQYF

D gene: TRBD2
J gene: TRBJ2-5
clone size: -
V gene: TRBV5-1
CDR3 DNA: TGCGCCAGCAGACGTACTAGCGGTCCAGAAGAGACCCAGTACTTC
CDR3 protein: CASRRTSGPEETQYF

D gene: TRBD2
J gene: TRBJ2-1
clone size: -
V gene: TRBV27
CDR3 DNA: TGTGCCGCGGGGGCCTACAATGAGCAGTTCTTC
CDR3 protein: CAAGAYNEQFF

D gene: TRBD1
J gene: TRBJ1-1
clone size: -
V gene: TRBV29-1
CDR3 DNA: TGCAGCGTTGAATATCCGGGACAGGGCATCACTGAAGCTTTCTTT
CDR3 protein: CSVEYPGQGITEAFF

D gene: TRBD2
J gene: TRBJ2-3
clone size: -
V gene: TRBV3-1/TRBV3-2
CDR3 DNA: TGTGCCAGCAGCCCCGGGATAGCGGGGAGGCTAGATACGCAGTATTTT
CDR3 protein: CASSPGIAGRLDTQYF

D gene: TRBD1
J gene: TRBJ1-5
clone size: -
V gene: TRBV19
CDR3 DNA: TGTGCCAGTAGTACCGGGACAGGGGGCAATCAGCCCCAGCATTTT
CDR3 protein: CASSTGTGGNQPQHF

D gene: TRBD1
J gene: TRBJ2-7
clone size: many
V gene: TRBV6-1
CDR3 DNA: TGTGCCAGCAGTGAAGCAGTGGACAGGGTTAGCGACGAGCAGTACTTC
CDR3 protein: CASSEAVDRVSDEQYF

D gene: -
J gene: TRBJ1-3
clone size: -
V gene: TRBV19
CDR3 DNA: TGTGCCAGTAGTATAGGAGGAACCTTTGGAAACACCATATATTTT
CDR3 protein: CASSIGGTFGNTIYF

D gene: TRBD1
J gene: TRBJ1-3
clone size: -
V gene: TRBV4-3
CDR3 DNA: TGCGCCAGCAGCCAAGCGGGACAGGGATCGGGAAACACCATATATTTT
CDR3 protein: CASSQAGQGSGNTIYF